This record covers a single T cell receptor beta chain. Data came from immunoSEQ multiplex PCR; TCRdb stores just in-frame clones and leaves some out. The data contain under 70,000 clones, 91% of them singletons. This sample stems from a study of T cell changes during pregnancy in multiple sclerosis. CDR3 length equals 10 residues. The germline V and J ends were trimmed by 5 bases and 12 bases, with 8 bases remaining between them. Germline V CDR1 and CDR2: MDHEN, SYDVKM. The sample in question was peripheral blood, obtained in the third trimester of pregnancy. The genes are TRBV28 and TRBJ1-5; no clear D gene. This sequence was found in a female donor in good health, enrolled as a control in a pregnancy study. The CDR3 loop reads CASSPPLQHF. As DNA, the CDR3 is TGTGCCAGCAGTCCCCCACTCCAGCATTTT.